This paragraph reports one T cell receptor (beta chain). No antigen is known for it. The data belong to a study of cytomegalovirus exposure and HLA in healthy donors. Participants comprised healthy donors of bone marrow. The PCR contained 60 Vbeta and 13 Jbeta primers. Clones were sequenced by immunoSEQ multiplex PCR, and TCRdb holds only the in-frame ones, with some missing. This table holds about 160,000 clones, approximately 80% found once. Findings and caveats of the study: By HLA locus, TCR association rates varied in a later analysis, with DRB1 showing the most and HLA-C the fewest. Exclusion as indistinguishable affected some V segments, including TRBV6-2 and TRBV6-3. Testing in vitro showed a few CMV-associated chains specific for CMV antigens.

The germline gives CDR1 LNHNV, CDR2 YYDKDF (reference sequence). Germline trimming cut 0 bases from V and 0 bases from J; bases unmatched to any gene: 5. The CDR3 loop spans 18 amino acids. The rearrangement joins TRBV15 to TRBJ2-2; 9 bases map to TRBD2. Sequences were obtained from PBMCs. The sequence was collected from a woman aged 18 to 35 in good health and CMV-seronegative. The CDR3 nucleotides read TGTGCCACCAGCAGAGATAACCAGCGGGAGGCGAACACCGGGGAGCTGTTTTTT. Translation gives CATSRDNQREANTGELFF.